Below, 2 T cell receptor beta chains from the same sample are listed, as sequenced in a study of blood T cell repertoires in COVID-19. Some clones are missing from TCRdb's copy, which holds only in-frame ones; the method was immunoSEQ multiplex PCR. In the table there are approximately 100,000 clones, about 90% of which are singletons. The sample comprised peripheral blood. These TCRs come from a human donor with COVID-19, enrolled during active disease. The donor label of this sample is uncertain.

The chain is built from TRBV18 and TRBJ1-3; 7 bases agree with TRBD1. In germline, CDR1 is KGHSH, CDR2 LQKENI. The CDR3 is made up of 16 amino acids. Trimming took 0 bases from V and 0 from J; bases not matched to a gene: 2. Written as DNA, the CDR3 is TGTGCCAGCTCACCACCGACAGGGCGCTCTGGAAACACCATATATTTT. Translated, it gives CASSPPTGRSGNTIYF.

The chain carries TRBV6-1 and TRBJ1-2; TRBD1 might be the D (5 bases). Trimming removed 3 bases at V and 7 bases at J, with 21 bases between. Germline V CDR1 and CDR2: MNHNS, SASEGT. The CDR3 spans 16 residues. The CDR3 nucleotides are TGTGCCAGCAGTGATCGTAGAGTAGGGGATGCCAGTGGCTACACCTTC. Encoded protein: CASSDRRVGDASGYTF.